These T cell receptor beta chains were read from a single sample in a study of blood T cell repertoires in COVID-19. TCRdb's copy holds only in-frame clones and misses some; the assay was immunoSEQ multiplex PCR. Among some 100,000 clones listed, approximately 86% were seen once. Sequenced: PBMCs or T cells enriched from blood (not recorded which). The receptors were gathered from a woman aged 50 to 60 who had recovered from COVID-19. The conserved cysteine and the conserved F or W are not part of the CDR3 here. The order of the fields is clone size, V gene, J gene, CDR3 protein. Expanded clones get a size class; other rows say once, few or many, or leave the size out.

once	TRBV5-6	TRBJ1-4	ASSLRGTEKLF
-	TRBV9	TRBJ1-6	ASSARHQRFDSPLH
-	TRBV11-2	TRBJ2-1	ASSPRYRVYEQF
-	TRBV18	TRBJ1-2	ASSPPKEYGYT
-	TRBV18	TRBJ2-7	ASSPSPGTATYEQY
-	TRBV12-3/TRBV12-4	TRBJ1-1	ASSLTDKAF
once	TRBV28	TRBJ2-7	ASSLKTVTSYEQY
-	TRBV7-9	TRBJ2-4	ASSLGGQGAYIQY
-	TRBV7-2	TRBJ1-4	ASSLAAATNEKLF
-	TRBV6-2/TRBV6-3	TRBJ2-7	ASSYSTSGRRSYEQY
-	TRBV9	TRBJ1-1	ASSPTGGIMNTEAF
-	TRBV2	TRBJ2-2	ASNTGAGELF
-	TRBV19	TRBJ1-2	ASSIWGEDRHLYGYT
once	TRBV28	TRBJ1-1	ASSSWTGGSSRKTSSEAF
-	TRBV5-8	TRBJ2-6	ASSRGYSGANVLT
-	TRBV10-3	TRBJ1-2	AISGGSAGAHYGYT
-	TRBV30	TRBJ1-2	AWSLGDSIYGYT
-	TRBV3-1/TRBV3-2	TRBJ2-6	ASSRGTGGSGANVLT
-	TRBV28	TRBJ1-2	ASSIGGELYYGYT
few	TRBV5-8	TRBJ2-5	ASSLPGQGLETQY
-	TRBV5-8	TRBJ2-7	ASSPTGGSYEQY
-	TRBV5-6	TRBJ2-3	ASSLDGSGAHSATQY
-	TRBV28	TRBJ1-1	ASSLWGPTEAF
few	TRBV5-1	TRBJ1-1	ASSLRDSTEAF